These 10 T cell receptor beta chains were sequenced from one sample in a study of CD8+ T cells in alopecia areata (dated by TCRdb to 2016 to 2018). The label giving this sample's time point can be read as: less than 25 weeks on oral tofacitinib. The treatment or condition label for this specimen denotes: oral pan-JAK inhibitor, 5-10 mg twice daily. Library creation used the immunoSEQ multiplex PCR assay. RNA was extracted from all samples and reverse transcribed into cDNA as template for TCR sequencing. This immuneACCESS table, as held by TCRdb, lists in-frame sequences with V and J called but not all clones. Of the missing ones, under half trace to an unresolved V gene in checked studies; the others have no known cause. This sample gives around 200,000 clones in total; roughly 50% of them show up just once. The biggest ten clones account for about a tenth of the sample. Sequenced here: CD8+ T cells sorted from blood, sampled at week 24, from a patient treated with tofacitinib. The source of these receptors is a human donor with alopecia areata.

The V and J genes are TRBV5-4 and TRBJ2-1; D unclear. This CDR3 has 11 residues. Trimming took 3 bases from V and 5 from J, leaving 3 bases between them. The V gene's germline CDR1 is SGHNT and CDR2 YYREEE (reference sequence). CDR3 DNA: TGTGCCAGCAGCTCACACAATGAGCAGTTCTTC. Its translation is CASSSHNEQFF.

This clone occurred many times. The chain links TRBV7-7 to TRBJ2-5; TRBD1 might be the D (6 bases). Germline CDR1 reads SSHAT; CDR2 reads FNYEAQ (reference sequence). V dropped 2 bases and J dropped 2 bases, with 9 bases sitting between them. This CDR3 region has 14 residues. The CDR3 is CASSLRGSQETQYF. Here the CDR3 DNA reads TGTGCCAGCAGCTTAAGGGGGTCTCAAGAGACCCAGTACTTC.

V is TRBV12-5 and J is TRBJ1-2; 7 nucleotides line up with TRBD1. J was trimmed by 1 base and V by 2 bases; bases with no gene match: 7. The germline V gene encodes CDR1 LGHNT and CDR2 FRNRAP. The CDR3 spans 16 residues. CDR3 DNA: TGTGCTAGTGGTTTGAATCGGGACAGACATAACTATGGCTACACCTTC. Protein: CASGLNRDRHNYGYTF.

This clone has a handful of counts. The CDR3 DNA reads TGTGCCAGTACCCTGTGGAACTCCTACGAGCAGTACTTC. Residues: CASTLWNSYEQYF. The rearrangement joins TRBV7-9 to TRBJ2-7; D is ambiguous. Germline values: CDR1 SEHNR, CDR2 FQNEAQ (reference sequence). This CDR3 spans 13 amino acids. With 9 bases removed from V and 0 bases from J, the gap between germline ends came to 12 bases. Drawing the rest from reference TRBV7-9 and TRBJ2-7, the complete variable domain is DTGVSQNPRHKITKRGQNVTFRCDPISEHNRLYWYRQTLGQGPEFLTYFQNEAQLEKSRLLSDRFSAERPKGSFSTLEIQRTEQGDSAMYLCASTLWNSYEQYFGPGTRLTVT.

V usage is TRBV27 and J usage is TRBJ2-3, with D hard to call. V was cut by 3 bases and J by 0 bases, with 7 bases left in between. The CDR3 runs 14 residues. Germline CDR1 MNHEY, CDR2 SMNVEV (reference sequence). Written as DNA, the CDR3 is TGTGCCAGCAGTTTTCAGACTAGCACAGATACGCAGTATTTT. It yields the protein CASSFQTSTDTQYF.

The chain recombines TRBV4-3 with TRBJ2-7; 9 bases fit TRBD1. This CDR3 has 16 residues. Germline V CDR1 and CDR2: LGHNA, YSLEER. The junction had 10 bases not matched to a gene; V was cut back by 3 bases and J by 4 bases. CDR3 sequence reads: CASSQDWGQGRYEQYF. CDR3 DNA sequence: TGCGCCAGCAGCCAGGATTGGGGACAGGGAAGATACGAGCAGTACTTC.

This CDR3 is CASGKGNQPQHF. The DNA for the CDR3 is TGTGCCAGCGGGAAGGGGAATCAGCCCCAGCATTTT. The V gene is TRBV6-1, the J gene TRBJ1-5; tentative D call: TRBD1 (5 bases). This CDR3 spans 12 amino acids. Germline V gene lookup returns CDR1 MNHNS and CDR2 SASEGT. Trimming pared 8 bases from V and 4 bases from J, leaving 9 bases between.

J is TRBJ2-7 and V is TRBV7-9; TRBD1 matches at 7 bases. The trim removed 4 bases at V and 6 bases at J, leaving 12 bases unmatched. Germline-derived CDR1 and CDR2 are SEHNR and FQNEAQ (reference sequence). The CDR3 sequence is 15 residues long. This CDR3 is CASSSRDSVPLEQYF. CDR3 DNA: TGTGCCAGCAGCTCCCGGGACAGCGTCCCCCTCGAGCAGTACTTC.

Worth noting for this clone: This sample includes further DNA sequences coding for the same CDR3. The genes are TRBV30 and TRBJ2-1, with 7 positions matching TRBD2. Trimming removed 3 bases from V and 4 bases from J; junction bases left unmatched: 3. CDR3 length: 13 amino acids. The V gene's germline CDR1 is GTSNPN and CDR2 SVGIG (reference sequence). CDR3 sequence reads: CAWSSGAYNEQFF. CDR3 nucleotides: TGTGCCTGGAGCAGCGGGGCGTACAATGAGCAGTTCTTC.

This clone was recorded only once. The J gene is TRBJ1-1, the V gene TRBV27, with D perhaps matching TRBD1 (5 bases). Germline V gene sequence: CDR1 MNHEY, CDR2 SMNVEV (reference sequence). Trimming took 5 bases from V and 2 from J, leaving 15 bases between them. CDR3 length: 15 amino acids. This CDR3 is CASSLYRSTNTEAFF. The CDR3 DNA reads TGTGCCAGCAGTCTATACAGGAGTACTAACACTGAAGCTTTCTTT.